The entry below describes one T cell receptor (beta chain). A much larger clone lies one base from this, so it may be a read error. Three rounds of nested PCR, following a modified ARM-PCR protocol, produced the TCRbeta library. Via MiXCR, TCRdb re-called the multiplex PCR reads, giving one row per CDR3 protein. Of around 71,000 distinct CDR3 sequences listed, over 55% were seen once; the top ten hold around 9.6%. This record comes from a study of tumor and adjacent non-tumor tissue in lung cancer. Overall study: There were some 11 adenocarcinoma, 2 squamous cell carcinoma and 1 small cell lung cancer cases.

There are 17 residues in the CDR3. Germline V gene data show CDR1 as PRHDT and CDR2 as FYEKMQ (reference sequence). The template was RNA from unsorted bulk tissue. The gene calls are TRBV13 and TRBJ1-1; D might be TRBD1 (6 bases). The sequenced sample consisted of lung tumor tissue. The TCR originated in a woman aged 40 to 55 with non-small cell lung cancer. CDR3 nucleotide sequence: TGTGTCAGCAGCTTAGCCCGGGGGCGCGGTTCCAGCACTGAAGCTTTCTTT. Residues: CVSSLARGRGSSTEAFF.